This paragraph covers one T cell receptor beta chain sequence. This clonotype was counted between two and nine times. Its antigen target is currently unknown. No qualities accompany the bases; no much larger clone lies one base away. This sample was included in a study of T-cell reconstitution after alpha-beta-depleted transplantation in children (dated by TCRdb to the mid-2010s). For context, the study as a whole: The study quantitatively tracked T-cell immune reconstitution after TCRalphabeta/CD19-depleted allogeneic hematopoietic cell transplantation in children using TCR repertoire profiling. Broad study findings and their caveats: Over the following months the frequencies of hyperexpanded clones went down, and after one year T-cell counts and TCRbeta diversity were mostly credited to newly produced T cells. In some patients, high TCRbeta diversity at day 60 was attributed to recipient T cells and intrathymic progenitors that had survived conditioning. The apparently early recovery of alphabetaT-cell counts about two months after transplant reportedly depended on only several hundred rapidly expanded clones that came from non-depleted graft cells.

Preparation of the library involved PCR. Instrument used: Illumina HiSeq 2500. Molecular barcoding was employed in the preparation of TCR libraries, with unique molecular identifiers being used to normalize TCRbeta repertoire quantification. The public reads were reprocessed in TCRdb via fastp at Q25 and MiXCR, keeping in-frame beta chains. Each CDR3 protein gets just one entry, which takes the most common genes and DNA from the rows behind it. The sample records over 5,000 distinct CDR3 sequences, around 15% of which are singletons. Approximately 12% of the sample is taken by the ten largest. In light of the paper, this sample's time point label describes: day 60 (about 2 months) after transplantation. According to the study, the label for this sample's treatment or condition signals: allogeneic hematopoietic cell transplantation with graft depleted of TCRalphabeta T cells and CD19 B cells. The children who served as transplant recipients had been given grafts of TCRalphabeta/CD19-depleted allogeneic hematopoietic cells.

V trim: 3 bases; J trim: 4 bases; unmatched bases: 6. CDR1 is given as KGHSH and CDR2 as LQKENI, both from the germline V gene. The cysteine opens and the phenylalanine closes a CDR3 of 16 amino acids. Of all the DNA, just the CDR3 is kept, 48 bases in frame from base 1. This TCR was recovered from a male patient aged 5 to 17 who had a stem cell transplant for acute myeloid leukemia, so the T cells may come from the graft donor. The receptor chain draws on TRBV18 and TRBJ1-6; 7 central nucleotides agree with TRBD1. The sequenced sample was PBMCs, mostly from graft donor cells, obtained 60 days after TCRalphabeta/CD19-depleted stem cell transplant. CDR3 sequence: CASSPDRVGYNSPLHF. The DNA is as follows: TGTGCCAGCTCACCTGACAGGGTTGGTTATAATTCACCCCTCCACTTT.